This passage covers 2 T cell receptor beta chains from one sample sequenced in a study of T and B cells in COVID-19 patients. TRB rearrangements were amplified by multiplex PCR with BIOMED2 TRB-A/B primers. TCRdb processed the multiplex PCR reads anew with MiXCR; each CDR3 protein has one entry. In the table there are more than 15,000 distinct CDR3 sequences, approximately 37% of which are singletons. Each TRB amplification used roughly 250-550 ng of genomic DNA from blood. Sequencing used blood. The receptors originated from a human donor with active COVID-19.

The chain employs TRBV6-5 and TRBJ1-1; D uncertain. Per germline, CDR1 MNHEY and CDR2 SVGAGI. This CDR3 is 13 amino acids long. The V end lost 5 bases, the J end lost 2 bases, and 9 bases lay between the germline ends. The chain's CDR3 is CASSLATNTEAFF. The DNA for the CDR3 is TGTGCCAGCAGTCTCGCTACTAACACTGAAGCTTTCTTT.

This clonotype was observed a few times. The rearrangement joins TRBV7-9 to TRBJ2-6; D is unclear. This CDR3 comprises 15 residues. Trimming stripped 4 bases from V and 4 bases from J, with 11 bases between. The germline V gene has CDR1 SEHNR and CDR2 FQNEAQ (reference sequence). As DNA, the CDR3 is TGTGCCAGCAGCTCGTTCGGAACGGGGGCCAACGTCCTGACTTTC. It yields the protein CASSSFGTGANVLTF.